These T cell receptor beta chains were read from a single sample in a study of blood T cell repertoires in COVID-19. The data were produced by immunoSEQ multiplex PCR, yet TCRdb's version contains in-frame clones alone and is incomplete. The data hold tens of thousands of clones, with approximately 78% observed a single time. The specimen sequenced was peripheral blood. Receptor source: a human donor in a cohort sampled during active COVID-19. The conserved cysteine and the conserved F or W are not part of the CDR3 here.

V gene: TRBV5-1; CDR3 protein: ASAPLAGSYNEQF
V gene: TRBV18; CDR3 protein: ASSPQFLGSPQETQY
V gene: TRBV19; CDR3 protein: ASSIPPGLAVRDEQF
V gene: TRBV28; CDR3 protein: ASSQPGLAGREQY
V gene: TRBV3-1/TRBV3-2; CDR3 protein: ASSRTSGSPKNIQY
V gene: TRBV5-4; CDR3 protein: ASRLAGSTYEQY
V gene: TRBV5-1; CDR3 protein: ASSSTGPGTEAF
V gene: TRBV19; CDR3 protein: ASSINTGYEQF
V gene: TRBV7-9; CDR3 protein: ASSAPREVWETQY
V gene: TRBV27; CDR3 protein: ASSLSEAGAYEQY
V gene: TRBV7-9; CDR3 protein: ASTHGGGEQY
V gene: TRBV7-4; CDR3 protein: ASNSGTCTTAYNEQF
V gene: TRBV5-5; CDR3 protein: ASSFATDQPQH
V gene: TRBV19; CDR3 protein: ASSIGQNSGANVLT
V gene: TRBV7-9; CDR3 protein: ASSLAIGGEYSNQPQH
V gene: TRBV6-5; CDR3 protein: ASSYDRYSNQPQH
V gene: TRBV6-5; CDR3 protein: AEESQGGEQF
V gene: TRBV7-9; CDR3 protein: ASSSFQGRGAYEQY
V gene: TRBV6-5; CDR3 protein: ASGLAVHRDTQY
V gene: TRBV7-8; CDR3 protein: ASSNRGLAGGQETQY
V gene: TRBV6-5; CDR3 protein: ASSSRGGQGYEQY
V gene: TRBV10-3; CDR3 protein: AISGGQAQETQY
V gene: TRBV27; CDR3 protein: ASSPEYSGLTYEQY
V gene: TRBV6-2/TRBV6-3; CDR3 protein: ASSYSERTTYEQY
V gene: TRBV27; CDR3 protein: ASSPGLAGETQY
V gene: TRBV19; CDR3 protein: ASVATKTGELF
V gene: TRBV6-5; CDR3 protein: ASSYVQGAVEKLF
V gene: TRBV7-9; CDR3 protein: ASSLPGGNTIY
V gene: TRBV11-2; CDR3 protein: ASSLDVGLAAPWTQY
V gene: TRBV12-5; CDR3 protein: ASGLSGTVNSPLH
V gene: TRBV5-4; CDR3 protein: ASRTGTSGHNEQF
V gene: TRBV12-2; CDR3 protein: ASRLREPGQLILATGNTIY
V gene: TRBV18; CDR3 protein: ASSQTSGSYEQY
V gene: TRBV9; CDR3 protein: ASSPRDRESYEQY
V gene: TRBV6-5; CDR3 protein: ASSYGQGKTYEQY
V gene: TRBV4-3; CDR3 protein: ASSQASGTSGIGTQY
V gene: TRBV2; CDR3 protein: ASSEASQSSGYDLETQY
V gene: TRBV3-1/TRBV3-2; CDR3 protein: ASSQELHLGTGISALH
V gene: TRBV5-1; CDR3 protein: ASSLAGDSAAYGYT
V gene: TRBV2; CDR3 protein: ASSVMGDEQY
V gene: TRBV28; CDR3 protein: ASSLSAGGPREQY
V gene: TRBV28; CDR3 protein: ASSPALQGDEAF
V gene: TRBV9; CDR3 protein: ASSSPVVGDNPYQETQY
V gene: TRBV6-5; CDR3 protein: ASSYSTGGGYGYT
V gene: TRBV30; CDR3 protein: AWGNSGGELF
V gene: TRBV7-9; CDR3 protein: AREKGLADSGEQY
V gene: TRBV4-2; CDR3 protein: ASSQSGGTGSSYNSPLH
V gene: TRBV28; CDR3 protein: ASSFSYEQY
V gene: TRBV19; CDR3 protein: ASRSGTGNTIY
V gene: TRBV6-1; CDR3 protein: ASSEGGAGEGEQY
V gene: TRBV6-2/TRBV6-3; CDR3 protein: ASSWELAGGHNEQF
V gene: TRBV6-5; CDR3 protein: ASSYDRGSSYEQY
V gene: TRBV12-3/TRBV12-4; CDR3 protein: ASSLSGTEAF
V gene: TRBV11-2; CDR3 protein: ASSLTWQGSYEQY
V gene: TRBV11-2; CDR3 protein: ASSFSSGSLYEQY
V gene: TRBV7-8; CDR3 protein: ASIPGGTSGNTIY
V gene: TRBV29-1; CDR3 protein: SVFVRGALTEAF
V gene: TRBV3-1/TRBV3-2; CDR3 protein: ASSLRLGGTDTQY